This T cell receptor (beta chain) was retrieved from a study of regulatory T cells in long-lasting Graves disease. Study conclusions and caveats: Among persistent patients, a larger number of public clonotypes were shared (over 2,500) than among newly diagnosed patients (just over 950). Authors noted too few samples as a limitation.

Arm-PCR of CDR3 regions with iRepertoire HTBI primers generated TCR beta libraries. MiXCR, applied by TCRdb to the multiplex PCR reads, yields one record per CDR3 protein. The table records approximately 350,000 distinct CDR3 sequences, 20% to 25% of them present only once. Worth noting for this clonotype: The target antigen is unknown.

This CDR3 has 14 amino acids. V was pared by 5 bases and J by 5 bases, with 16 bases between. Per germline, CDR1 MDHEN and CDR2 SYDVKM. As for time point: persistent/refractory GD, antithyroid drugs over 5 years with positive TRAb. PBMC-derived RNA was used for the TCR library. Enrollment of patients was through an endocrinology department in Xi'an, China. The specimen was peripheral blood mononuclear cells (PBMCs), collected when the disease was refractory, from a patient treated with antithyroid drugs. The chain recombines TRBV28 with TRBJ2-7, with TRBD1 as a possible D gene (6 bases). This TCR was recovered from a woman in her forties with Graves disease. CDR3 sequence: CASSTGPTGNEQYF. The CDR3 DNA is TGTGCCAGCAGTACAGGGCCCACCGGGAACGAGCAGTACTTC.